This T cell receptor beta chain was profiled in a study of blood T cells in healthy people across ages. Findings of the study overall: Researchers deemed the diversity estimates from one million T cells underestimates. Changes in expanded clonotypes were possibly confounded, as the CMV status of donors was unknown.

Through a sample-barcoded 5' primer and a J-beta primer mix, a second PCR was run for about 7 to 12 cycles. TCRdb redid the calling of the 5' RACE reads with MiXCR, one entry per CDR3 protein. The sample yields about a million distinct CDR3 sequences, about 53% seen once. About this clonotype itself: No antigen is known for it.

The length of the CDR3 is 13 residues. From germline, CDR1 is MNHEY and CDR2 SVGEGT. The junction had 5 bases not matched to a gene; V was cut back by 5 bases and J by 5 bases. Sequences were obtained from blood. This sequence joins TRBV6-2 or TRBV6-3 and TRBJ2-7; 8 bases map to TRBD1. This sequence originates from an older woman in good health. The CDR3: CASSQTGAHEQYF. The DNA of the CDR3 is TGTGCCAGCAGTCAGACAGGGGCCCACGAGCAGTACTTC.